The sequence of this TCR beta chain was determined in a study of OX40 agonist ivuxolimab in advanced cancers. A note on the overall study: The costimulatory receptor OX40 (CD134) was targeted by ivuxolimab, a fully human IgG2 agonistic monoclonal antibody. In the dose-escalation cohort, 82.7% of patients were male, and the mean age was roughly 60 years, with a range of roughly 23 to 85. Intravenous ivuxolimab was administered to patients every 2 weeks at six dose levels: 0.01, 0.1, 0.3, 1.5, 3 and 10 mg/kg. The purpose of peripheral TCRbeta sequencing was to test whether ivuxolimab changed TCR sequence diversity and led to clonal T-cell expansion. The paper covers the monotherapy dose-escalation part of the phase I ivuxolimab trial, which included N ≈ 54 patients. Patients were allowed to have had prior anti-PD-1, anti-PD-L1 or anti-CTLA-4 therapy, and approximately 41% of the dose-escalation patients had previously received checkpoint inhibitors. Of the approximately 54 dose-escalation patients, hepatocellular carcinoma was present in approximately 20, melanoma in about 15, renal cell carcinoma in 9 and head and neck cancer in 9. Partial responses were achieved by three dose-escalation patients, of whom one had hepatocellular carcinoma and two had cutaneous melanoma.

The CDR3 contains 14 residues, cysteine and phenylalanine counted. Just the 42-base CDR3 DNA is kept, in frame starting at base 1. V is trimmed back by 4 bases and J by 5 bases, and the junction contains 6 bases that no gene match accounts for. In the germline V gene, CDR1 corresponds to MGHRA and CDR2 to YSYEKL. Paper-wide results and their limitations: Partial responders in the 0.1-3.0 mg/kg groups had among the lowest normalized peripheral clonal expansion, especially among CD8+ T cells. Antigen specificity was not determined for the clonally expanded peripheral T cells. Low levels of normalized T-cell clonal expansion were also shown by some nonresponding patients. After ivuxolimab, more expanded clones were found on average in CD8+ T cells than in CD4+ T cells. At doses of 0.1 to 3.0 mg/kg, clonal expansion of both CD4+ and CD8+ blood T cells was observed from baseline to week 6.

Patients with autoimmune disease history or receiving systemic immunosuppression were excluded from the trial. Peripheral blood for TCR sequencing was collected from all dose cohorts at baseline, on cycle 4 day 1, and on cycle 7 day 1. The samples were drawn from a first-in-human, open-label, multicenter phase I dose-escalation trial of ivuxolimab. The trial enrolled adults with locally advanced or metastatic head and neck squamous cell, hepatocellular, melanoma or renal cell carcinoma. Before TCR sequencing, CD4+ T cells and CD8+ T cells from peripheral blood were sorted into separate populations. With respect to this clone: Its antigen is unknown. No per-base quality is available; no much larger clone lies one base away.

Genomic DNA was isolated from the sorted cells so that the TCRbeta CDR3 region could be sequenced. TCRbeta CDR3 regions were sequenced using the immunoSEQ Assay. The source is immuneACCESS, and TCRdb retained only in-frame sequences with V and J called. Part of the clones is not carried over; for the studies checked, unresolved V genes explain less than half of this, and the remainder is unexplained. The sample table holds about 98,000 clones, of which 85% to 95% were seen once. Around 0.28% of the sample is held by the ten biggest clonotypes. The input for sequencing was CD4+ or CD8+ T cells sorted from blood, taken in a trial of the OX40 agonist ivuxolimab. The receptor chain draws on TRBV4-1 and TRBJ2-5, with TRBD2 matching 8 junction bases. This sequence originates from an adult with an advanced solid tumor such as melanoma, head and neck, liver or kidney cancer. The DNA reads TGCGCCAGCAGCCCAGTAGCGGGGAGGGAGACCCAGTACTTC. Protein translation: CASSPVAGRETQYF.